One TCR beta chain is described in this entry. This clonotype has more than one count but fewer than ten. Its antigen is still unknown. The record has no base qualities; no much larger clone is one base away. Preparation of the library involved RT-PCR. TCRdb lists the instrument as Illumina HiSeq 2500. TCRdb reprocessed the public reads (quality trimming at Q25 with fastp, clone calling with MiXCR) and kept in-frame beta chains. Each record represents a unique CDR3 protein, reported with the most common genes and DNA among its rows. The sample table shows about 780,000 distinct CDR3 sequences, and roughly 18% are seen once. The top ten constitute approximately 11% of the sample. This sample was taken from a study of response to subunit inactivated influenza vaccine (dated by TCRdb to 2016 to 2018). For the study in its entirety: Deep quantitative T cell receptor repertoire profiling was used in the study to track responses to a trivalent subunit inactivated influenza vaccine. What the work shows at the level of the full study, not this receptor alone: According to the authors, only a limited number of new T cells may be recruited by each seasonal influenza vaccination.

CDR1 and CDR2 (MNHEY, SVGEGT) derive from the germline V gene. From the cysteine up to the phenylalanine, the CDR3 has a length of 15 residues. The read is trimmed to its CDR3 DNA, 45 bases read in frame from base 1. At the junction V is shortened by 5 bases and J by 10 bases; bases outside the gene matches: 7. This sequence uses TRBV6-2 or TRBV6-3 and TRBJ2-1; 14 middle bases align to TRBD2. Sequencing was performed on PBMCs from blood, taken 5 days after vaccination. The clonotype was recovered from a man aged 45-60 years who received an inactivated influenza vaccine. Donor details come from another sample of the same person, matched by shared clones. The DNA sequence is TGTGCCAGCAGTAGGGGACTAGCGGGAGTTCGAGAGCAGTTCTTC. Its protein reads: CASSRGLAGVREQFF.